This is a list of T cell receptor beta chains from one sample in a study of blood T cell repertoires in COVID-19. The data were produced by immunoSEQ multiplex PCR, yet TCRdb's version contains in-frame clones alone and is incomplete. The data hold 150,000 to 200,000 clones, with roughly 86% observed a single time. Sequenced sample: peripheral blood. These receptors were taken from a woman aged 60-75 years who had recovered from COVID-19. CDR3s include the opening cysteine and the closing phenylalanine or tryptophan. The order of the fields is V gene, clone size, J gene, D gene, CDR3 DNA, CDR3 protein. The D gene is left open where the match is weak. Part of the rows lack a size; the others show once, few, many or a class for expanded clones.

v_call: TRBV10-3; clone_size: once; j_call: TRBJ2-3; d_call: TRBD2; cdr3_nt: TGTGCCATCCGTAAGCACCCGGGACTAGCGGGGGGCGGCACAGATACGCAGTATTTT; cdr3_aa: CAIRKHPGLAGGGTDTQYF
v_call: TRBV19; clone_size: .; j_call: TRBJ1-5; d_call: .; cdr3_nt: TGTGCCAGTAGTCCACAGGGAAATCAGCCCCAGCATTTT; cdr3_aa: CASSPQGNQPQHF
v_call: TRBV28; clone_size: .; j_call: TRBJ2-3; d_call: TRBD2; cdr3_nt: TGTGCCAGCAGACTAGCGGGGGGGAATACAGATACGCAGTATTTT; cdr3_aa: CASRLAGGNTDTQYF
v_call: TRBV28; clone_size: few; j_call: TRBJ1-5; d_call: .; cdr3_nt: TGTGCCAGCAGAATCGGGGGGGGATATAGCAATCAGCCCCAGCATTTT; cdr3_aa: CASRIGGGYSNQPQHF
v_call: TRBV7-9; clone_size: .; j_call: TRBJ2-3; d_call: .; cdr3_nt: TGTGCCAGCAGGAGCGGCGATACGCAGTATTTT; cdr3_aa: CASRSGDTQYF
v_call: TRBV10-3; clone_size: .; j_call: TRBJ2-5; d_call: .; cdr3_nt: TGTGCCATCAGCCTCTCGGGGGTCCTCAGCCAAGAGACCCAGTACTTC; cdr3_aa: CAISLSGVLSQETQYF
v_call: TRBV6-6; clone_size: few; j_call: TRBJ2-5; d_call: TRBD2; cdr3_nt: TGTGCCAGCAGTCCCAGACTAGCGGGGGTTCTGATTCAAGAGACCCAGTACTTC; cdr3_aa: CASSPRLAGVLIQETQYF
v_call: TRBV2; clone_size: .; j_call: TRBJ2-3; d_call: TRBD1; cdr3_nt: TGTGCCAGCAGTGAGGAGACAGGGGCAGATACGCAGTATTTT; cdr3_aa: CASSEETGADTQYF
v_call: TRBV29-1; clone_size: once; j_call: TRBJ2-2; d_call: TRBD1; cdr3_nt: TGCAGCGCCTTGGGACAGCGAAACACCGGGGAGCTGTTTTTT; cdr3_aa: CSALGQRNTGELFF
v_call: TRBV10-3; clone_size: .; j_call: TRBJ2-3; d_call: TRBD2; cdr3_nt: TGTGCCATCAGTGAGTCTAGCGGGGGAAGAACAGATACGCAGTATTTT; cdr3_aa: CAISESSGGRTDTQYF
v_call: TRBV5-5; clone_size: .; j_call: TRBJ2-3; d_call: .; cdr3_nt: TGTGCCAGCAGCCCCGGAGGGGGGGCGCTGACAGATACGCAGTATTTT; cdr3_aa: CASSPGGGALTDTQYF
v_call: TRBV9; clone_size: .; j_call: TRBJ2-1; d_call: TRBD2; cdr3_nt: TGTGCCAGCAGCGTAGTCGGTAGCGGGGCCCCCAGCTCCTACAATGAGCAGTTCTTC; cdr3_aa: CASSVVGSGAPSSYNEQFF
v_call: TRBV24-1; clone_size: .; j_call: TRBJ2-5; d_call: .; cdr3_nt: TGTGCCACCAGTGAAGTTAGGGGGGGCATCGAGACCCAGTACTTC; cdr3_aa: CATSEVRGGIETQYF
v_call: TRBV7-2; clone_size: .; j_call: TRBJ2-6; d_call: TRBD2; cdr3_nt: TGTGCCAGCAGCGGGCCTAGCGGGGGAAACTCTGGGGCCAACGTCCTGACTTTC; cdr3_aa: CASSGPSGGNSGANVLTF
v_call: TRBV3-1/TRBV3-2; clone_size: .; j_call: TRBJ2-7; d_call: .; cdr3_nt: TGTGCCAGCGAATCCCCGTCTACCTACGAGCAGTACTTC; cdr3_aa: CASESPSTYEQYF
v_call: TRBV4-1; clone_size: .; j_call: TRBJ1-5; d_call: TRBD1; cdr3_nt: TGCGCCAGCAGCCAAGGCCGACCGGCCTCTGTGGGACAGGGTCGATATCAGCCCCAGCATTTT; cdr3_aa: CASSQGRPASVGQGRYQPQHF
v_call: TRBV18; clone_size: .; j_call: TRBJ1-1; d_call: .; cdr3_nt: TGTGCCAGCTCCGCGGGGGGGCTAGGGAACACTGAAGCTTTCTTT; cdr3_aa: CASSAGGLGNTEAFF
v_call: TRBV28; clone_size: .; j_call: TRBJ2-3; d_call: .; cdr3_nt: TGTGCCAGCAGCCCTAGCGACACAGATACGCAGTATTTT; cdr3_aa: CASSPSDTDTQYF
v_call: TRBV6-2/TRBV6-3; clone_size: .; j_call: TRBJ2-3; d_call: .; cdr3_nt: TGTGCCAGCAGTTTGCGAGGGGGTACTAGCACAGATACGCAGTATTTT; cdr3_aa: CASSLRGGTSTDTQYF
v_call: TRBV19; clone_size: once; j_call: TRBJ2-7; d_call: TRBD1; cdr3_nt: TGTGCCAGTAGTATGGGACAGGGAATCTACGAGCAGTACTTC; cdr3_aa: CASSMGQGIYEQYF
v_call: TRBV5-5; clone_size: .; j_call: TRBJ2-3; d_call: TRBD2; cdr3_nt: TGTGCCAGCAGCCTTGGGACTAGCGGGCTCACAGATACGCAGTATTTT; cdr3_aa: CASSLGTSGLTDTQYF
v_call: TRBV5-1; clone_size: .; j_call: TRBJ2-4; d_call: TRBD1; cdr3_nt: TGCGCCAGCAGCTTGACCCTCCCCGGGACAGGGGAAAACATTCAGTACTTC; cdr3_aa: CASSLTLPGTGENIQYF
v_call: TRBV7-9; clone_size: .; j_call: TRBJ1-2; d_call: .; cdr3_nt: TGTGCCAGCAGCTCGGGACTAGGGGCGGGTGGACCTGGCTACACCTTC; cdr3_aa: CASSSGLGAGGPGYTF
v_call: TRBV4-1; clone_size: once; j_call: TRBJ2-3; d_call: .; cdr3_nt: TGCGCCAGCAGCCAAGGACTAGGCAGCACAGATACGCAGTATTTT; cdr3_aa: CASSQGLGSTDTQYF
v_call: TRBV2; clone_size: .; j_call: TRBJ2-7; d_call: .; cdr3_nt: TGTGCCAGCAGTGAGGGCCCGCCATTGAGCTCCTACGAGCAGTACTTC; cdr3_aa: CASSEGPPLSSYEQYF
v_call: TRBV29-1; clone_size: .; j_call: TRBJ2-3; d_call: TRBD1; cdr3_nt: TGCAGCGCATGGGGGACAGCTAGCACAGATACGCAGTATTTT; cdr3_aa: CSAWGTASTDTQYF
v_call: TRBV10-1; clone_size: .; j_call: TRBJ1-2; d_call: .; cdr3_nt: TGCGCCAGCAGTGGGACAGCTGGCTACACCTTC; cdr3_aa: CASSGTAGYTF
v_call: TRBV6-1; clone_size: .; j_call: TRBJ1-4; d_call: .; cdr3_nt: TGTGCCAGCAGTGAAGTAACCAGGCTGGAAAAACTGTTTTTT; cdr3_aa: CASSEVTRLEKLFF
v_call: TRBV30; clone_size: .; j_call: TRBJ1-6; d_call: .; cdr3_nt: TGTGCCTGGAGTGTGGGCAGAATCAATTCACCCCTCCACTTT; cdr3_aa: CAWSVGRINSPLHF
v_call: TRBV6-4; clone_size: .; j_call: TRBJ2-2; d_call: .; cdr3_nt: TGTGCCAGCAGGCCACAGGAAACCGGGGAGCTGTTTTTT; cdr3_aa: CASRPQETGELFF
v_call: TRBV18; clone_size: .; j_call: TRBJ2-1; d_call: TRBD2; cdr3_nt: TGTGCCAGCTCATCTAGCGGGGGGGCCTATGAGCAGTTCTTC; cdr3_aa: CASSSSGGAYEQFF
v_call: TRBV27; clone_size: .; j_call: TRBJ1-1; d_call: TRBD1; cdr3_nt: TGTGCCAGCAGCCTCCTTACAGGGGGGAACACTGAAGCTTTCTTT; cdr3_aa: CASSLLTGGNTEAFF
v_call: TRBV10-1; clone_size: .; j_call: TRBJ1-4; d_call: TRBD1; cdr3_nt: TGCGCCAGCAGTGAGTCGAAAGACAGGGTCAACGGGGTTCTTAATGAAAAACTGTTTTTT; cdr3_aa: CASSESKDRVNGVLNEKLFF
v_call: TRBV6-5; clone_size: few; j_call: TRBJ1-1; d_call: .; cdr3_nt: TGTGCCAGCAGTTACGATCAGTACACTGAAGCTTTCTTT; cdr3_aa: CASSYDQYTEAFF
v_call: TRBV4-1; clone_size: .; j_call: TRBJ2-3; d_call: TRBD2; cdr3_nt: TGCGCCAGCAGCCAATCCCCAAGCGGGGGGGGCACAGATACGCAGTATTTT; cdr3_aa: CASSQSPSGGGTDTQYF
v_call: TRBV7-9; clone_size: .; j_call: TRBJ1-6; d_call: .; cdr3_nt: TGTGCCAGCAGCTTGGGAGCCTTCACTGGACTTCAGACTTCACCCCTCCACTTT; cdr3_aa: CASSLGAFTGLQTSPLHF
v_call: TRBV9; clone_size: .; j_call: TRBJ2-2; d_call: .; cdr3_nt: TGTGCCAGCAGCGTAGAGTTAGCATCTTTGGCCGGGGAGCTGTTTTTT; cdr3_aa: CASSVELASLAGELFF
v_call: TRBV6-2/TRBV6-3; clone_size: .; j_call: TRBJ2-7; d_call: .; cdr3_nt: TGTGCCAGCAGTTTAAGAGGAGACGAGCAGTACTTC; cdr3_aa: CASSLRGDEQYF
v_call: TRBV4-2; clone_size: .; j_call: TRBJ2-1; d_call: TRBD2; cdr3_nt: TGTGCCAGCAGCAAAGCCGCTAGCGGGGGGGATGAGCAGTTCTTC; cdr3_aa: CASSKAASGGDEQFF
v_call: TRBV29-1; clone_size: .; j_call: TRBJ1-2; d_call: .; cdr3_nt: TGCAGCGTTGTAGGCCAGGCCTATGGCTACACCTTC; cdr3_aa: CSVVGQAYGYTF
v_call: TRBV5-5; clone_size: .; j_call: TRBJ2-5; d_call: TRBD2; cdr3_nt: TGTGCCAGCAGCTTGGCTAGCGGGGTAGGAGAGACCCAGTACTTC; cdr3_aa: CASSLASGVGETQYF
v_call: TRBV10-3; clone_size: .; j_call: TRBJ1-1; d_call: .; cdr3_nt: TGTGCCATCGCAATTGGGGCAGGAGACACTGAAGCTTTCTTT; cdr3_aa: CAIAIGAGDTEAFF
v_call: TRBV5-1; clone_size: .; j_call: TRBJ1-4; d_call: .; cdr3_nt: TGCGCCAGCAGCTTGGAGGCAGGCGGGGAAAAACTGTTTTTT; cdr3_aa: CASSLEAGGEKLFF
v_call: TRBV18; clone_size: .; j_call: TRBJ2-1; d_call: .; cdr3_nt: TGTGCCAGCTCACCACGAAGGGACAATAAGGGCTCCTACAATGAGCAGTTCTTC; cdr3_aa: CASSPRRDNKGSYNEQFF
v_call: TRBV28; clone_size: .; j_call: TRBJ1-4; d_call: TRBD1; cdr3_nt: TGTGCCAGCAGTGGGGGCAGGGGGATCGTCGAAAAACTGTTTTTT; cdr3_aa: CASSGGRGIVEKLFF
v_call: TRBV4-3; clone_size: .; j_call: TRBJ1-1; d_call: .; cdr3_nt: TGCGCCAGCAGCCAAGATCGCGGGAACACTGAAGCTTTCTTT; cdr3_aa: CASSQDRGNTEAFF
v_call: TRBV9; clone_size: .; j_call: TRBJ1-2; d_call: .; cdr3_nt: TGTGCCAGCAGCGTCGCAGCGGTTACAGAGGGCTACACCTTC; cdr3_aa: CASSVAAVTEGYTF
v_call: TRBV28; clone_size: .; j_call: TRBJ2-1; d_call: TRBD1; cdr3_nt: TGTGCCAGCAGTAATGCAGGGGGCACCTACAATGAGCAGTTCTTC; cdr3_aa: CASSNAGGTYNEQFF
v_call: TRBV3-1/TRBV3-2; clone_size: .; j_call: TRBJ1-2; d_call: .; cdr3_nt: TGTGCCAGCAGCCAAGTGGCGGATTATGGCTACACCTTC; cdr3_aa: CASSQVADYGYTF
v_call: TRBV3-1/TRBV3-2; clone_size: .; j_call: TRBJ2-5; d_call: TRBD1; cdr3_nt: TGTGCCAGCAGCCAGGGGACAGCAAACCTCCAAGAGACCCAGTACTTC; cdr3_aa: CASSQGTANLQETQYF